This paragraph covers one T cell receptor beta chain sequence. The length of the CDR3 is 15 residues. After removal of 4 bases from V and 3 bases from J, the junction contained 8 bases not matched to a gene. The germline gives CDR1 SGDLS, CDR2 YYNGEE. This entry is derived from a study of blood T cell repertoires in COVID-19. Study-wide background: In each case, the material was cDNA or gDNA derived from T cells, B-cell-depleted T cells, or PBMCs.

Measured with immunoSEQ multiplex PCR; TCRdb has only the in-frame clones, and not every one. The table lists approximately 210,000 clones, approximately 89% of them singletons. The TCR sequence derives from a woman aged 40 to 50 with acute or convalescent COVID-19. The rearrangement uses TRBV9 and TRBJ1-2, with TRBD1 matching over 8 bases. The sequencing sample was made of peripheral blood. CDR3 residues: CASSPQGAMDYGYTF. In nucleotides, the CDR3 is TGTGCCAGCAGCCCTCAGGGGGCGATGGACTATGGCTACACCTTC.